This TCR beta chain was obtained from a study of T cell responses to AZD1222 COVID-19 vaccine. The study, taken as a whole, reports: Unmutated variant regions reportedly attract nearly half of all spike-specific TCRs. With two AZD1222 doses given, Spike-specific TCR breadth and depth both rose. Across spike, vaccine-associated CD4 TCRs were found, dominant at 160-218 and 743-854.

Germline CDR1 reads LNHNV; CDR2 reads YYDKDF (reference sequence). V was cut by 5 bases and J by 0 bases, with 13 bases left in between. The CDR3 spans 15 residues. TCRdb's copy holds only in-frame clones and misses some; the assay was immunoSEQ multiplex PCR. The sample contains some 250,000 clones, 90% to 95% of which appear only once. This clone was observed once. Its antigen is undetermined. Specimen: peripheral blood, collected 28 days after the second AZD1222 dose. This sequence joins TRBV15 and TRBJ1-1, with a weak D call TRBD1 (6 bases). This receptor was obtained from an adult who received the AZD1222 COVID-19 vaccine. The CDR3 DNA reads as TGTGCCACCAGCGACAGGCGACAGATGAACACTGAAGCTTTCTTT. This codes for CATSDRRQMNTEAFF.